The 18 T cell receptor beta chains below all came from one sample that was sequenced in a study of T-cell reconstitution after alpha-beta-depleted transplantation in children. Unique molecular identifiers tagged the TCRbeta library. Using its own MiXCR run on the PCR reads, TCRdb lists one record per CDR3 protein. The data show 200,000 to 250,000 distinct CDR3 sequences, 8.5% to 10% seen once. The source was PBMCs from the stem cell graft donor, collected from the stem cell graft. These receptors originate from a human donor who donated a stem cell graft to a child with acute lymphoblastic leukemia.

In this sample, this clonotype turned up a few times. The J gene is TRBJ1-1, the V gene TRBV29-1; possible D gene TRBD1, 5 bases. The germline V gene encodes CDR1 SQVTM and CDR2 ANQGSEA. This CDR3 is built from 14 residues. V was shortened by 6 bases and J by 3 bases, with 17 bases between the two germline ends. CDR3 DNA: TGCAGCGTCCAACCGGGCAGGGCCGACACTGAAGCTTTCTTT. It translates to CSVQPGRADTEAFF. The whole variable domain, filled in from reference TRBV29-1 and TRBJ1-1, reads SAVISQKPSRDICQRGTSLTIQCQVDSQVTMMFWYRQQPGQSLTLIATANQGSEATYESGFVIDKFPISRPNLTFSTLTVSNMSPEDSSIYLCSVQPGRADTEAFFGQGTRLTVV.

This clonotype showed up just a few times. The chain employs TRBV7-9 and TRBJ2-5; D tentatively fits TRBD1 or TRBD2 (5 bases each). The CDR3 consists of 14 residues. From germline, CDR1 is SEHNR and CDR2 FQNEAQ (reference sequence). V lost 2 bases and J lost 1, with 8 bases in between. The CDR3 here is CASSLLGTQETQYF. CDR3 DNA: TGTGCCAGCAGCTTACTCGGGACCCAAGAGACCCAGTACTTC.

This clonotype was detected only a few times. Germline is not matched at one junction end, which may reflect a read error. J is TRBJ1-1 and V is TRBV5-3, with D possibly TRBD1 on 6 matching bases. TRBV5-3 falls under the ORF class, with uncertain function. The CDR3 sequence is 14 residues long. The CDR3, as DNA: TGTGCCAGCAGCTCCGGGACTAGGGGGGTGGCTGCTTTCTTT. This sequence encodes CASSSGTRGVAAFF.

This chain joins TRBV30 and TRBJ2-7, with TRBD1 identical over 9 bases. Per germline, CDR1 GTSNPN and CDR2 SVGIG (reference sequence). The CDR3 loop spans 13 amino acids. V was clipped by 4 bases and J by 5 bases; unmatched bases: 6. The CDR3 region is CAWNRDRENEQYF. For the CDR3, the DNA is TGTGCCTGGAATAGGGACAGGGAGAACGAGCAGTACTTC.

This clonotype was recorded a few times. This rearrangement joins TRBV7-9 to TRBJ2-7; D not resolved. Per the germline V gene, CDR1 is SEHNR and CDR2 is FQNEAQ (reference sequence). V gave up 6 bases and J gave up 3 bases, with 9 bases separating them. The CDR3 is made up of 12 amino acids. CDR3 nucleotides: TGTGCCAGCAGTTCGGATCTCTACGAGCAGTACTTC. Translated, it gives CASSSDLYEQYF.

This clonotype was picked up many times. This rearrangement joins TRBV5-1 to TRBJ2-5, with no clear D. The V and J ends lost 5 bases and 4 bases respectively, with 15 bases between them. The CDR3 has 14 residues. The germline CDR1 and CDR2 sequences are SGHRS and YFSETQ. CDR3 coding DNA: TGCGCCAGCAGGGTGGGTCGAGGTCTAGAGACCCAGTACTTC. Translation: CASRVGRGLETQYF.

This clonotype occurred a few times. The gene calls are TRBV7-8 and TRBJ1-5; 7 bases align to TRBD1. Germline CDR1 is SGHVS and CDR2 is FQNEAQ. V lost 1 base to trimming and J lost 0 bases; unmatched junction nucleotides: 9. The CDR3 totals 18 residues. This CDR3 reads CASSLVGGTAHSNQPQHF. The CDR3 DNA sequence: TGTGCCAGCAGCTTAGTGGGGGGGACAGCTCATAGCAATCAGCCCCAGCATTTT.

This clonotype has only a few counts. The rearrangement uses TRBV6-5 and TRBJ2-7; a weak D match, TRBD2 (7 bases). V shed 3 bases and J shed 3 bases, with 21 bases lying between them. The CDR3 spans 17 residues. Germline V gene lookup returns CDR1 MNHEY and CDR2 SVGAGI. CDR3 nucleotides: TGTGCCAGCAGTTATCACCTGAGGGGGGGGTATGTCTACGAGCAGTACTTC. As protein: CASSYHLRGGYVYEQYF.

This clonotype showed up just a few times. The V gene is TRBV5-1, the J gene TRBJ1-5; a possible D gene is TRBD1 (6 bases). Germline V gene lookup returns CDR1 SGHRS and CDR2 YFSETQ. The CDR3 contains 15 residues. V gave up 3 bases and J gave up 1 base, with 11 bases separating them. The CDR3 region is CASSWDTQSNQPQHF. The CDR3 coding sequence is TGCGCCAGCAGCTGGGACACCCAGAGCAATCAGCCCCAGCATTTT. Full variable domain (outside the CDR3, taken from reference TRBV5-1 and TRBJ1-5): KAGVTQTPRYLIKTRGQQVTLSCSPISGHRSVSWYQQTPGQGLQFLFEYFSETQRNKGNFPGRFSGRQFSNSRSEMNVSTLELGDSALYLCASSWDTQSNQPQHFGDGTRLSIL.

This chain links TRBV12-3 or TRBV12-4 with TRBJ2-5; 8 positions agree with TRBD2. The CDR3 has 14 amino acids. V lost 6 bases, J lost 2 bases, and 5 bases stayed unmatched. The CDR3 reads CASSFSGEQETQYF. The CDR3 DNA reads as TGTGCCAGCAGCTTTAGCGGGGAACAAGAGACCCAGTACTTC.

This clonotype was counted ten times or more. The rearrangement links TRBV20-1 to TRBJ2-2; TRBD2 aligns across 7 bases. J gave up 1 base and V 5 bases, and 7 bases lay outside the gene matches. The CDR3 totals 15 residues. Germline assignment: CDR1 DFQATT and CDR2 SNEGSKA (reference sequence). The CDR3 region is CSAPLRGENTGELFF. CDR3 DNA sequence: TGCAGTGCTCCTCTCCGGGGGGAGAACACCGGGGAGCTGTTTTTT.

This clonotype has just a few counts. V gene TRBV10-3 combines with J gene TRBJ2-5; TRBD1 agrees at 7 bases. Germline CDR1 is ENHRY and CDR2 is SYGVKD. V shed 3 bases and J 4 bases; nucleotides not matched to a gene: 5. This CDR3 is 14 amino acids long. CDR3 sequence: CAISEAGGRETQYF. The CDR3 DNA sequence: TGTGCCATCAGTGAAGCAGGGGGTCGAGAGACCCAGTACTTC.

This clonotype has at least ten counts. The gene calls are TRBV20-1 and TRBJ1-5; 7 bases line up with TRBD1. V lost 1 base, J lost 9 bases, and 12 bases stayed unmatched. Per the germline V gene, CDR1 is DFQATT and CDR2 is SNEGSKA (reference sequence). CDR3 length: 15 residues. Here the CDR3 reads CSARVTGRGPRPQHF. The CDR3 nucleotides are TGCAGTGCTAGAGTAACGGGAAGGGGGCCGCGGCCCCAGCATTTT.

V usage is TRBV5-1 and J usage is TRBJ2-5; 9 nucleotides align to TRBD1. The CDR3 runs 17 residues. V lost 0 bases to trimming and J lost 0 bases; unmatched junction nucleotides: 6. Germline loops: CDR1 SGHRS, CDR2 YFSETQ. The CDR3 loop is CASSLAGQGFYQETQYF. For the CDR3, the DNA is TGCGCCAGCAGCTTGGCGGGACAGGGTTTTTACCAAGAGACCCAGTACTTC.

In its sample, this clonotype was seen a few times. The J gene is TRBJ2-3, the V gene TRBV12-3 or TRBV12-4; D may be TRBD1 (5 bases). V was trimmed by 6 bases and J by 3 bases, leaving 10 bases between them. The CDR3 extends over 13 amino acids. The CDR3 here is CASRMQGTDTQYF. The DNA of the CDR3 is TGTGCCAGCAGGATGCAGGGTACAGATACGCAGTATTTT.

Many counts were recorded for this clonotype. The CDR3 coding sequence is TGCAGCGTGTTTCGGGGGCCCGGGGAAGCTTTCTTT. Amino acid sequence: CSVFRGPGEAFF. This chain connects TRBV29-1 to TRBJ1-1; D may be TRBD1 (6 bases). Germline-derived CDR1 and CDR2 are SQVTM and ANQGSEA. CDR3 length: 12 residues. V lost 6 bases to trimming and J lost 8 bases, with 16 bases between them.

Ten or more counts support this clonotype. J is TRBJ2-2 and V is TRBV6-1, with D possibly TRBD2 on 5 matching bases. The CDR3 contains 15 residues. CDR1 and CDR2 (germline): MNHNS, SASEGT. V was clipped by 4 bases and J by 2 bases, with 11 bases between them. The CDR3 loop reads CASSVTRPNTGELFF. The CDR3 DNA reads as TGTGCCAGCAGTGTAACTAGGCCCAACACCGGGGAGCTGTTTTTT.

This clonotype was counted between two and nine times. The chain carries TRBV7-9 and TRBJ2-7; 11 bases are a match to TRBD2. CDR3 length equals 15 residues. The junction had 6 bases not matched to a gene; V was cut back by 1 base and J by 7 bases. Germline CDR1 is SEHNR and CDR2 is FQNEAQ (reference sequence). This chain's CDR3 is CASSLETSGALEQYF. DNA of the CDR3: TGTGCCAGCAGCTTAGAGACTAGCGGGGCTCTTGAGCAGTACTTC.